This record looks at one T cell receptor (beta chain) sequence and its context. The sample comes from a study of cytomegalovirus exposure and HLA in healthy donors. The CDR3 extends over 16 amino acids. Germline V gene data show CDR1 as LNHDA and CDR2 as SQIVND (reference sequence). V trimming: 3 bases; J trimming: 1 base; junction bases outside the gene matches: 9. 13 Jbeta primers and 60 Vbeta primers were used for the PCR. TCRdb's table, derived via immunoSEQ multiplex PCR, lists solely in-frame clones and lacks some. The repertoire holds about 160,000 clones, with roughly 79% as singletons. The origin of this receptor is a man in his thirties or forties in good health and CMV-seronegative. Sequencing was carried out using PBMCs. The rearrangement uses TRBV19 and TRBJ2-7; 7 bases are a match to TRBD1. The CDR3 protein is CASSISGGIGSYEQYF. The CDR3 bases are TGTGCCAGTAGTATTTCAGGGGGAATAGGGTCCTACGAGCAGTACTTC.